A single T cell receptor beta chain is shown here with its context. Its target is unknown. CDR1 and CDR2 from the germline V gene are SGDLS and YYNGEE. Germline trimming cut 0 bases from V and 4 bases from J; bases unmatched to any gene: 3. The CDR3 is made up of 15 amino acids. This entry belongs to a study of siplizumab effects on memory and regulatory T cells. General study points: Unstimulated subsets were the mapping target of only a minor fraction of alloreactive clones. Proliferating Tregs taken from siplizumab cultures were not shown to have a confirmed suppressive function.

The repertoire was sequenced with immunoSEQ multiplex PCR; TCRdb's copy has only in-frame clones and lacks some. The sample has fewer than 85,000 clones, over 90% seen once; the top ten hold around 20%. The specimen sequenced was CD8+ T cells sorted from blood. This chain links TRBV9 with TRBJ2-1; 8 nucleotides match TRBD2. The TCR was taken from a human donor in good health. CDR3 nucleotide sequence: TGTGCCAGCAGCGTAGGTAGCGGGAAGTACAATGAGCAGTTCTTC. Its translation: CASSVGSGKYNEQFF.